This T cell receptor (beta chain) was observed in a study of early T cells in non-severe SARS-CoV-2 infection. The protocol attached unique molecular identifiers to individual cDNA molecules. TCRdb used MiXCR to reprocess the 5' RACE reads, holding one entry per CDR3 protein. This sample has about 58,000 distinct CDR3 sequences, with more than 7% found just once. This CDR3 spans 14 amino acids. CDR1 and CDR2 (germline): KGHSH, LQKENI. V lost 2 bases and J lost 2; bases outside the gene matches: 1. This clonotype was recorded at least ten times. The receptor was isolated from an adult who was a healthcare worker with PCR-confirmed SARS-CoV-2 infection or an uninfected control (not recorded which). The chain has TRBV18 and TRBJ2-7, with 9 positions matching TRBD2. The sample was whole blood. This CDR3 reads CASSPAGGTYEQYF. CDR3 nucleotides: TGTGCCAGCTCACCAGCGGGGGGGACCTACGAGCAGTACTTC. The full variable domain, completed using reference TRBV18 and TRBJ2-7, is NAGVMQNPRHLVRRRGQEARLRCSPMKGHSHVYWYRQLPEEGLKFMVYLQKENIIDESGMPKERFSAEFPKEGPSILRIQQVVRGDSAAYFCASSPAGGTYEQYFGPGTRLTVT.